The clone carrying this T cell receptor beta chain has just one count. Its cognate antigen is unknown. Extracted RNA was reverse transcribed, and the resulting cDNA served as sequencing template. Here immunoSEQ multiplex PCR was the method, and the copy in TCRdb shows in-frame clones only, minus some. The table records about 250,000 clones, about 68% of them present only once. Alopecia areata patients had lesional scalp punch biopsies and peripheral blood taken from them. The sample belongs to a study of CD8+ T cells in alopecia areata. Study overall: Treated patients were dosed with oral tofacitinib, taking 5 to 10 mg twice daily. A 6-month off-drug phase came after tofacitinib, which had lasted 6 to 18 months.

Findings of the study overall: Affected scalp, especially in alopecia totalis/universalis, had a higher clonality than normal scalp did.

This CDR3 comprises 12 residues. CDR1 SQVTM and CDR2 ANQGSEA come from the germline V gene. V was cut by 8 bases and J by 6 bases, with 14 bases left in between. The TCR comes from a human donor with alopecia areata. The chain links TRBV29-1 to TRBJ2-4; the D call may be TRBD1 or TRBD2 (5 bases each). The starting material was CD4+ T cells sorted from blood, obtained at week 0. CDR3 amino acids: CSFTGTLNIQYF. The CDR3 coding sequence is TGCAGCTTCACCGGGACCCTAAACATTCAGTACTTC.